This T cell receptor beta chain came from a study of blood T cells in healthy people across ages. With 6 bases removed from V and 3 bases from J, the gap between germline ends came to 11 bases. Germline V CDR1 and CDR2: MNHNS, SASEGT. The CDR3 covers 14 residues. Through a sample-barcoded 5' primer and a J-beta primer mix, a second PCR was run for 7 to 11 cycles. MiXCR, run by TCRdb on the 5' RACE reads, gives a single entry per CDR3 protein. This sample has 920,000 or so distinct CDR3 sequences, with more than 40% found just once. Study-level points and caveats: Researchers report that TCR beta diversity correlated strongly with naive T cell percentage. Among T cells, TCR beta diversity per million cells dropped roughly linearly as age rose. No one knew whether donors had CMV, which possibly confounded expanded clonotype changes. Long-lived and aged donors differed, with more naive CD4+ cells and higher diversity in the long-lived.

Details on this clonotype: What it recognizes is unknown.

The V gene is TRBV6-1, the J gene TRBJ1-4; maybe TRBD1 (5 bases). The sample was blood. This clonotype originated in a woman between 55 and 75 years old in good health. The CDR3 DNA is TGTGCCAGCAGCGAAAGGGGACCTAATGAAAAACTGTTTTTT. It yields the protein CASSERGPNEKLFF.